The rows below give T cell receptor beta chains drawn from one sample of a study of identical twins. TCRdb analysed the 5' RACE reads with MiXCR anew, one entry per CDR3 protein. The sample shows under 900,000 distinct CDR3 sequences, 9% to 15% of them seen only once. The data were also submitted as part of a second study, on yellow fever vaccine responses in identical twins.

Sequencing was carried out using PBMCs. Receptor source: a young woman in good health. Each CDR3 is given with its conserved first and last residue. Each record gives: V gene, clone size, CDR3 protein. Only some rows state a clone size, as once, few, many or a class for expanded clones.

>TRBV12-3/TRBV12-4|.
CASTRGQGGEQYF
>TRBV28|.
CASRNQQGISSYNEQFF
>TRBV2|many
CASSLVSSISNQPQHF
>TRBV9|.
CASSEKLGSYNEQFF
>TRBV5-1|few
CASSLRGGAGSDTQYF
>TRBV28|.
CASSLIWDRGTVTQYF
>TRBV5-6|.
CASSLDGTGLTGELFF
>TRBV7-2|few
CASSLGPETGGGEQYF
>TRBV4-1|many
CASGTGQTYGYTF
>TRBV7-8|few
CASSLAAPGRERETQYF
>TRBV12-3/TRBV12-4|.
CASSFDLVIPYEQYF
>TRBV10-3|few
CAISEGGLARQETQYF
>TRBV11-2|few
CASSPHLAGGGDEQFF
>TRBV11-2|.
CASSPRRGRETQYF
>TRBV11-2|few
CASSLSPGLAGLNEQFF
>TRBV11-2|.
CASSLGYPPQRSYNEQFF
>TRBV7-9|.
CASSLEGRWEYF
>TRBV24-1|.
CATSDRRSVSDTQYF
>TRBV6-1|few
CASSEVRGTYEQYF
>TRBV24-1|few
CATSEPQGAEGELFF
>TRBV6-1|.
CASRTGHLSNQPQHF
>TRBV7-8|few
CASSPPLGLSEAFF
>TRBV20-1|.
CSPQEVGGYNEQFF
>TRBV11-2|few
CASSQITGWLGETQYF
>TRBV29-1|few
CSVTANSYNEQFF
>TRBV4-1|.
CASRNGFQETQYF
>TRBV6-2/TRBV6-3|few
CASSYSPRKQGSNQPQHF
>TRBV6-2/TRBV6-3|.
CASSYGDPSQPQHF
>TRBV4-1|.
CASSQDRVDEQFF
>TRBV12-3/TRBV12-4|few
CASSPMRERSYNEQFF
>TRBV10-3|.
CAISPPWDNEQFF
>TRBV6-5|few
CASSYSRGRPNYGYTF
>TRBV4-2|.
CASSQLWRGELFF
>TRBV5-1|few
CASSLVQENTEAFF
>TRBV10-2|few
CASSEPRTLGAGHRTDTQYF
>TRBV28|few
CASSYNPGTSGVDEQFF
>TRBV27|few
CASSGRGLETQYF
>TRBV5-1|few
CASFSGRIADTQYF
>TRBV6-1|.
CASSGGTGTINEQFF
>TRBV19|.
CASSMGTGAGKTQYF
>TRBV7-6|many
CASSLITSGYTPNRYNEQFF
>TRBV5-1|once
CASSFLASGNNEQFF
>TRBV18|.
CASSPPVAGADYGYTF
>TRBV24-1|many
CATSDPGQGMGNEQFF
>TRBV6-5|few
CASSYNTPHTDTQYF